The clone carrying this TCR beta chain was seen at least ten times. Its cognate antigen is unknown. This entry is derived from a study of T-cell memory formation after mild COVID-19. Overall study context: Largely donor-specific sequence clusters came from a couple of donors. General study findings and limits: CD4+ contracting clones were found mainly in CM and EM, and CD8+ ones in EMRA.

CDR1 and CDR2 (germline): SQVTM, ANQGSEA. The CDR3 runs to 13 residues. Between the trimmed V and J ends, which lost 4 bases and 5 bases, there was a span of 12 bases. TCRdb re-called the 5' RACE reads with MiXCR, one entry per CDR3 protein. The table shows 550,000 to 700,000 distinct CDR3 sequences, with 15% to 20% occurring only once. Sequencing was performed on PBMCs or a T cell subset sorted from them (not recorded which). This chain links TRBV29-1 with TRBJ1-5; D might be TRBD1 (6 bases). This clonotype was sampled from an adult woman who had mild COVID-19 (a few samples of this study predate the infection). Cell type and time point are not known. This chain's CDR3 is CSVGNRADQPQHF. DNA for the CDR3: TGCAGCGTTGGGAACAGGGCAGATCAGCCCCAGCATTTT.